One T cell receptor beta chain is described in this entry. What it recognizes is unknown. This sample is part of a study of OX40 agonist ivuxolimab in advanced cancers. Study-level findings and limits: CD4+ and CD8+ blood T cells expanded clonally by week 6 at 0.1 to 3.0 mg/kg.

Germline CDR1 reads SGHAT; CDR2 reads FQNNGV. V lost 0 bases to trimming and J lost 10 bases, with 10 bases between them. CDR3 length: 13 residues. Sampling of blood occurred at baseline, cycle 4 day 1, and cycle 7 day 1. This table comes from immunoSEQ multiplex PCR, and its TCRdb copy is limited to in-frame clones, with some not included. The sample consists of about 83,000 clones, about 85% of them appearing once. This sample comprised CD4+ or CD8+ T cells sorted from blood, obtained in a trial of the OX40 agonist ivuxolimab. The receptor's source is an adult with an advanced solid tumor such as melanoma, head and neck, liver or kidney cancer. The chain carries TRBV11-2 and TRBJ2-1; unclear D gene. CDR3 coding DNA: TGTGCCAGCAGCTTAGATTGGGCTGGGGAGCAGTTCTTC. Amino acid sequence: CASSLDWAGEQFF. Full variable domain (outside the CDR3, taken from reference TRBV11-2 and TRBJ2-1): EAGVAQSPRYKIIEKRQSVAFWCNPISGHATLYWYQQILGQGPKLLIQFQNNGVVDDSQLPKDRFSAERLKGVDSTLKIQPAKLEDSAVYLCASSLDWAGEQFFGPGTRLTVL.